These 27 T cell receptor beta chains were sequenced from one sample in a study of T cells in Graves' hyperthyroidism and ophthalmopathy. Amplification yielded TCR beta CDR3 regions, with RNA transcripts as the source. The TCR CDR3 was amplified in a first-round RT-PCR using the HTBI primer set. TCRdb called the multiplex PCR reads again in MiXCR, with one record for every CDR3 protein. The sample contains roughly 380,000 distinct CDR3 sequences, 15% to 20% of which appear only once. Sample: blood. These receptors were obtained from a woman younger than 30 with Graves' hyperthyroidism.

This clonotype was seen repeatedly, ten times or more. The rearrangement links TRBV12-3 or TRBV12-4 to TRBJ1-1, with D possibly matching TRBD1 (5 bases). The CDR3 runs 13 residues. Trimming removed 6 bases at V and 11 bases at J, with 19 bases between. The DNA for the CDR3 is TGTGCCAGCAGCCATCCGGCAGGGCAGGGCGCTTTCTTT. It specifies CASSHPAGQGAFF.

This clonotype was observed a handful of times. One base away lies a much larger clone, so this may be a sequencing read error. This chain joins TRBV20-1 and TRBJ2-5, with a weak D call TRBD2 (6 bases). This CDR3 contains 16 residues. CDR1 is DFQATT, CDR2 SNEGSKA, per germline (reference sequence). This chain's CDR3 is CSARDPAAGRGEAQYF. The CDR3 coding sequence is TGCAGTGCTAGAGATCCGGCGGCGGGGCGAGGAGAGGCCCAGTACTTC.

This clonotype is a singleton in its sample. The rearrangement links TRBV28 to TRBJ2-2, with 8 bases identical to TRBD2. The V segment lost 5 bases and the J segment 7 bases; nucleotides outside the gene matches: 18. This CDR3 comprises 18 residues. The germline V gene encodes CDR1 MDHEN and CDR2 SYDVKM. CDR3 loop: CASSLPRLAGPWGGELFF. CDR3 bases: TGTGCCAGCAGTCTTCCCCGCCTAGCGGGCCCGTGGGGCGGGGAGCTGTTTTTT.

The DNA for the CDR3 is TGTGCCAGCATGACGGCAACCACTGAAGCTTTCTTT. It yields the protein CASMTATTEAFF. The chain recombines TRBV27 with TRBJ1-1; no clear D gene. Germline V gene sequence: CDR1 MNHEY, CDR2 SMNVEV (reference sequence). V lost 7 bases, J lost 4 bases, and 10 bases lay in between. This CDR3 has 12 residues.

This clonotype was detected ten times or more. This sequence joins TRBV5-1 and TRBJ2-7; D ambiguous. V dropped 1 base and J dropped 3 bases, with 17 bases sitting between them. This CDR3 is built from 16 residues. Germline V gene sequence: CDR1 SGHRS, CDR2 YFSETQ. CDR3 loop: CASSLKGRWADYEQYF. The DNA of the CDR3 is TGCGCCAGCAGCTTGAAGGGTCGATGGGCAGACTACGAGCAGTACTTC.

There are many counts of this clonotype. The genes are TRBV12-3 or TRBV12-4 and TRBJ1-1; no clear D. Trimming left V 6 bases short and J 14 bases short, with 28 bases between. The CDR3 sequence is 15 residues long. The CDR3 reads CASSPRRNGNTGAFF. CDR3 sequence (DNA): TGTGCCAGCAGCCCCCGGCGTAATGGGAACACTGGAGCCTTCTTT.

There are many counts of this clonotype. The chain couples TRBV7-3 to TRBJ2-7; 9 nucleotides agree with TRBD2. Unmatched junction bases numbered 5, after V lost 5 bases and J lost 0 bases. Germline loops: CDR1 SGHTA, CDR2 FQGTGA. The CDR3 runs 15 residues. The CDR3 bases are TGTGCCAGCAGCCCAAGCGGGGGGAGCTCCTACGAGCAGTACTTC. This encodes CASSPSGGSSYEQYF.

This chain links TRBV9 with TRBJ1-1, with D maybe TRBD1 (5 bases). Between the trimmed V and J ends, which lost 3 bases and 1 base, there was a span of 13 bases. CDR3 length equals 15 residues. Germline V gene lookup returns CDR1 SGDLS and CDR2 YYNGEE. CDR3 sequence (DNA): TGTGCCAGCAGCGGTGGACAAAACTGGAACACTGAAGCTTTCTTT. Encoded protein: CASSGGQNWNTEAFF.

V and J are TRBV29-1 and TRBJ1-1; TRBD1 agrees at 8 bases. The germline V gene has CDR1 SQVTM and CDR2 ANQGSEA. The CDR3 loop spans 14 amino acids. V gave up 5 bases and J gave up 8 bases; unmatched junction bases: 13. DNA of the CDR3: TGCAGCGTTAGCTTCCCAGGGGGCTTGGGAGAAGCTTTCTTT. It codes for CSVSFPGGLGEAFF.

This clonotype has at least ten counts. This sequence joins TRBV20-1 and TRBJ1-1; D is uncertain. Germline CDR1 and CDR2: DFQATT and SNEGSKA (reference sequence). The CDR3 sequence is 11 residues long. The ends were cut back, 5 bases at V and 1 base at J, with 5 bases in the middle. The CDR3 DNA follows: TGCAGTGCTCAGAAGAACACTGAAGCTTTCTTT. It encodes CSAQKNTEAFF.

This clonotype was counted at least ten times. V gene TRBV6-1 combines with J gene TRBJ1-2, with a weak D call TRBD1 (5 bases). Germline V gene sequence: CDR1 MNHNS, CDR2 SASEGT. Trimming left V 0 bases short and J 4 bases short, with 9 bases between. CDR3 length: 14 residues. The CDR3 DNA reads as TGTGCCAGCAGTGAAGCGGGGGGTGGCTATGGCTACACCTTC. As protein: CASSEAGGGYGYTF.

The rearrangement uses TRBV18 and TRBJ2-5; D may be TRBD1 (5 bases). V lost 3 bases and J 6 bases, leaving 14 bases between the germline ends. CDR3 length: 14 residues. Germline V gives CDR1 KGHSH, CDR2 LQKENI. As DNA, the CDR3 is TGTGCCAGCTCACCTCCTGACAGTCGGAAGACCCAGTACTTC. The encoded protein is CASSPPDSRKTQYF.

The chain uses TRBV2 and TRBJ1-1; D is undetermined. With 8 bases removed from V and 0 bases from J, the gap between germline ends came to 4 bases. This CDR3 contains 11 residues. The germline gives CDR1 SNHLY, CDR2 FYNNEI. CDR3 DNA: TGTGCCAGCTTCGTGAACACTGAAGCTTTCTTT. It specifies CASFVNTEAFF. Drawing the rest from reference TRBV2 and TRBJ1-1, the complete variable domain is EPEVTQTPSHQVTQMGQEVILRCVPISNHLYFYWYRQILGQKVEFLVSFYNNEISEKSEIFDDQFSVERPDGSNFTLKIRSTKLEDSAMYFCASFVNTEAFFGQGTRLTVV.

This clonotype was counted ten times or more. CDR3 region: CATSRDPQAPKHF. In DNA, the CDR3 is TGTGCCACCAGCAGAGATCCACAGGCCCCTAAGCATTTT. The chain is built from TRBV15 and TRBJ1-5, with TRBD1 as a possible D gene (5 bases). CDR3 length: 13 amino acids. V was clipped by 0 bases and J by 14 bases, with 14 bases between them. Germline CDR1 and CDR2: LNHNV and YYDKDF (reference sequence).

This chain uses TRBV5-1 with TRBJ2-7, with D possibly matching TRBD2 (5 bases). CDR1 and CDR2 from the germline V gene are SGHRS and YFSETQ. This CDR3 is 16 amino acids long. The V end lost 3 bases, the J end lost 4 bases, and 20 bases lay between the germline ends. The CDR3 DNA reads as TGCGCCAGCAGCTCTTATCGCGGGCAGTACAATTACGAGCAGTACTTC. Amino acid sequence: CASSSYRGQYNYEQYF.

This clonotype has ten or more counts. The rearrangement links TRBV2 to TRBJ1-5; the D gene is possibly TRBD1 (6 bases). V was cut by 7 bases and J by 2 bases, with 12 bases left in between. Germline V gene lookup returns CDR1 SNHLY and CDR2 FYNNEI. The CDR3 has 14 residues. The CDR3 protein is CASTQGLGNQPQHF. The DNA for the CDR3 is TGTGCCAGCACGCAGGGGTTGGGCAATCAGCCCCAGCATTTT.

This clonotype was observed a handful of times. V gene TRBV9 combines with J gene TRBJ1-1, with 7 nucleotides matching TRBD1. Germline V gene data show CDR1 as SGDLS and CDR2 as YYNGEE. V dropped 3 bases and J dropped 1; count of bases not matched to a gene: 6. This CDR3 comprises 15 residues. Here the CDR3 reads CASSGQGGSNTEAFF. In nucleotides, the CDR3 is TGTGCCAGCAGCGGACAGGGAGGGTCGAACACTGAAGCTTTCTTT.

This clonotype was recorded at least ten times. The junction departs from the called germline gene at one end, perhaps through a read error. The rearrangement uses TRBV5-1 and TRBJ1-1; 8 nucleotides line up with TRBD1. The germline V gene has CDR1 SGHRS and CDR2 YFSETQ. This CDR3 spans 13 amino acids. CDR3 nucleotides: TGTGCCAGCAGCTTTACAGGGGGCACTGAAGCTTTCTTT. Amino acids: CASSFTGGTEAFF.

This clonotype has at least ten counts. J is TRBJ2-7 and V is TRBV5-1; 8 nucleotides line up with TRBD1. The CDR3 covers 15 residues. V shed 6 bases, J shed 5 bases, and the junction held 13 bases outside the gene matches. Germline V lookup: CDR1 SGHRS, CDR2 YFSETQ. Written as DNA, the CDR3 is TGCGCCAGCACCCTGGGGGGCAGGGGGCCGGACGAGCAGTACTTC. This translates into CASTLGGRGPDEQYF. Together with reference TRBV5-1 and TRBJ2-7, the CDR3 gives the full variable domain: KAGVTQTPRYLIKTRGQQVTLSCSPISGHRSVSWYQQTPGQGLQFLFEYFSETQRNKGNFPGRFSGRQFSNSRSEMNVSTLELGDSALYLCASTLGGRGPDEQYFGPGTRLTVT.

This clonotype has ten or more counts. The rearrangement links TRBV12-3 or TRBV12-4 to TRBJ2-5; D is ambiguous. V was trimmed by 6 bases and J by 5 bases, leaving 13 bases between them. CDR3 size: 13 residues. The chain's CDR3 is CASRRFAPETQYF. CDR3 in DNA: TGTGCCAGCAGGAGATTCGCCCCGGAGACCCAGTACTTC.

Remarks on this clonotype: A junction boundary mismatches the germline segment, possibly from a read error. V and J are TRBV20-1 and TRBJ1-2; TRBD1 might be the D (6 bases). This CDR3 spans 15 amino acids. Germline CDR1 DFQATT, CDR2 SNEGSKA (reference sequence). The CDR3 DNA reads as TGCAGTGCTGGAGATATTCAGGGGAATTCCTATGGCTACACCTTC. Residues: CSAGDIQGNSYGYTF.

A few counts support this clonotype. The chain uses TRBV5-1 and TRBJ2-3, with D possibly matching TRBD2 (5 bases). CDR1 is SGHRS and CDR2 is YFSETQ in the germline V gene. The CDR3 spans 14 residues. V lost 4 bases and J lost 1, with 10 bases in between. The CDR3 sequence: CASSRGLRTDTQYF. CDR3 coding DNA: TGCGCCAGCAGCCGCGGACTTCGCACAGATACGCAGTATTTT.

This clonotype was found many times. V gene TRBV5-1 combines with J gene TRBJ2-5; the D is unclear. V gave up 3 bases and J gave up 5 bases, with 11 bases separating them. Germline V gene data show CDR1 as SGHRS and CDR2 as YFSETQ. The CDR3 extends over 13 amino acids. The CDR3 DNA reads TGCGCCAGCAGCTCGGGTCTTAAGGAGACCCAGTACTTC. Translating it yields CASSSGLKETQYF.

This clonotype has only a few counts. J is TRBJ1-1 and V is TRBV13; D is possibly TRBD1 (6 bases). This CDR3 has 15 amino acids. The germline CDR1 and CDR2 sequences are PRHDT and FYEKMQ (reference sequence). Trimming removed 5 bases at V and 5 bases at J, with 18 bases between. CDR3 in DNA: TGTGCCAGCAGCCCCGGTCGTAGGGGGGGAACTGAAGCTTTCTTT. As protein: CASSPGRRGGTEAFF. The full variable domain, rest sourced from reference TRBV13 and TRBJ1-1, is AAGVIQSPRHLIKEKRETATLKCYPIPRHDTVYWYQQGPGQDPQFLISFYEKMQSDKGSIPDRFSAQQFSDYHSELNMSSLELGDSALYFCASSPGRRGGTEAFFGQGTRLTVV.

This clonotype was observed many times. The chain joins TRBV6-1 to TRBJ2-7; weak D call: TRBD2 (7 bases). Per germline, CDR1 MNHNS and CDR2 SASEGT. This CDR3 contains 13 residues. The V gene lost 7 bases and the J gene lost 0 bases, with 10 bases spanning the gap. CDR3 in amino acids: CASKRDNSYEQYF. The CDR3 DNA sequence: TGTGCCAGCAAGCGGGACAACTCCTACGAGCAGTACTTC.

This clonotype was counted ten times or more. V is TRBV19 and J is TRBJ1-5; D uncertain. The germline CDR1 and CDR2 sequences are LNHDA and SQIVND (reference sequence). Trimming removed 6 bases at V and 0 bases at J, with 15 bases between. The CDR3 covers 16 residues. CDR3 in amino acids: CASRLRPESSNQPQHF. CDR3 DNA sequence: TGTGCCAGTAGGCTAAGGCCTGAAAGTAGCAATCAGCCCCAGCATTTT. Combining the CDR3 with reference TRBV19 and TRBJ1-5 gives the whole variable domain DGGITQSPKYLFRKEGQNVTLSCEQNLNHDAMYWYRQDPGQGLRLIYYSQIVNDFQKGDIAEGYSVSREKKESFPLTVTSAQKNPTAFYLCASRLRPESSNQPQHFGDGTRLSIL.

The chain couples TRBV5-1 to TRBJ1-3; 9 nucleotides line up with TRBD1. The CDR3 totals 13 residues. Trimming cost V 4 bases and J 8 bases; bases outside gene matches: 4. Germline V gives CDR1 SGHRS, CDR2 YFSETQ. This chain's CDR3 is CASSGQGLDTIYF. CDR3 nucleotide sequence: TGCGCCAGCAGCGGACAGGGGCTGGACACCATATATTTT.